This T cell receptor beta chain is drawn from a study of multiple sclerosis patients with progressive multifocal leukoencephalopathy. The CDR3 sequence is 14 residues long. Trimming left V 6 bases short and J 7 bases short, with 15 bases between. The V gene's germline CDR1 is MNHNS and CDR2 SASEGT. Clones were read by immunoSEQ multiplex PCR, and TCRdb kept only the in-frame ones, dropping some. The table includes about 32,000 clones, around 93% detected once. Time point in this sample: before natalizumab initiation. There are a few counts of this clone. The chain has TRBV6-1 and TRBJ1-4; D gene unclear. This receptor was identified in a man younger than 45 with multiple sclerosis. The sequencing input was PBMCs. The CDR3 nucleotides read TGTGCCAGCAGCGAGGTTATAGTGAGTGAAAAACTGTTTTTT. It encodes CASSEVIVSEKLFF.